Listed below are T cell receptor beta chains from one sample, sequenced in a study of CD8 T cells in Susac syndrome. MiXCR, run by TCRdb on the immunoSEQ multiplex PCR reads, gives a single entry per CDR3 protein. Among fewer than 150,000 distinct CDR3 sequences listed, 90% to 95% were seen once. Source material: CD4+ T cells from PBMCs. These receptors were taken from a human donor in good health. CDR3s include the opening cysteine and the closing phenylalanine or tryptophan. A D gene is named only where the DNA matches it firmly. Some rows mark clone size as missing; the rest say once, few, many or name a class of expanded clone.

TRBD1	TRBV6-5	TRBJ2-7	.	CASSYGTENPGEQYF	TGTGCCAGCAGTTACGGGACAGAGAATCCGGGGGAGCAGTACTTC
.	TRBV3-1	TRBJ2-6	.	CASSQAPSGANVLTF	TGTGCCAGCAGCCAAGCCCCCTCTGGGGCCAACGTCCTGACTTTC
TRBD1	TRBV7-9	TRBJ1-1	.	CASSRGQENTEAFF	TGTGCCAGCAGCCGGGGACAGGAGAACACTGAAGCTTTCTTT
.	TRBV29-1	TRBJ2-7	.	CSVVPVYEQYF	TGCAGCGTTGTTCCAGTCTACGAGCAGTACTTC
.	TRBV5-4	TRBJ2-7	.	CASRERTALKEQYF	TGTGCCAGCAGAGAGCGGACAGCCCTCAAGGAGCAGTACTTC
TRBD1	TRBV12-3/TRBV12-4	TRBJ1-2	.	CASSSPNRGDYGYTF	TGTGCCAGCAGTTCCCCAAACAGGGGGGACTATGGCTACACCTTC
TRBD2	TRBV29-1	TRBJ2-7	.	CSVGLAGRTYEQYF	TGCAGCGTTGGACTAGCGGGACGAACCTACGAGCAGTACTTC
.	TRBV7-2	TRBJ2-5	.	CASSLSGSSRETQYF	TGTGCCAGCAGCTTATCGGGGTCGTCAAGAGAGACCCAGTACTTC
.	TRBV12-3/TRBV12-4	TRBJ1-5	.	CASSPSGTYQPQHF	TGTGCCAGCAGTCCCTCAGGGACTTATCAGCCCCAGCATTTT
.	TRBV7-9	TRBJ1-1	.	CASSIQVDTEAFF	TGTGCCAGCAGCATACAGGTCGACACTGAAGCTTTCTTT
TRBD2	TRBV18	TRBJ2-4	.	CASSPIAAGGPENIQYF	TGTGCCAGCTCACCAATAGCAGCGGGAGGGCCGGAAAACATTCAGTACTTC
TRBD1	TRBV2	TRBJ2-2	.	CASSEATGGLTGELFF	TGTGCCAGCAGTGAAGCGACAGGGGGCCTGACCGGGGAGCTGTTTTTT
TRBD1	TRBV29-1	TRBJ1-5	once	CSAGQGAGQPQHF	TGCAGCGCGGGACAGGGGGCCGGTCAGCCCCAGCATTTT
.	TRBV2	TRBJ2-7	.	CASSVSLTGYEQYF	TGTGCCAGCTCCGTGTCATTGACCGGCTACGAGCAGTACTTC
TRBD2	TRBV30	TRBJ2-3	.	CAWSVTSGGYTDTQYF	TGTGCCTGGAGTGTGACTAGCGGGGGCTACACAGATACGCAGTATTTT
TRBD1	TRBV5-1	TRBJ2-1	once	CASSAYRGPYNEQFF	TGCGCCAGCAGCGCATACAGGGGGCCCTACAATGAGCAGTTCTTC
.	TRBV28	TRBJ1-2	.	CASSLWGGILGYTF	TGTGCCAGCAGTTTATGGGGCGGAATTCTCGGCTACACCTTC
.	TRBV20-1	TRBJ2-3	.	CSARDRGGKVDTQYF	TGCAGTGCTAGAGATCGGGGCGGGAAGGTAGATACGCAGTATTTT
.	TRBV29-1	TRBJ2-5	.	CSVAIQETQYF	TGCAGCGTTGCGATCCAAGAGACCCAGTACTTC
.	TRBV24-1	TRBJ2-5	.	CATSETPQETQYF	TGTGCCACCAGTGAAACCCCTCAAGAGACCCAGTACTTC
.	TRBV19	TRBJ2-1	few	CASSLKGPKQFF	TGTGCCAGTAGTTTGAAGGGACCTAAGCAGTTCTTC
.	TRBV23-1	TRBJ1-5	.	CASTPKGHQPQHF	TGCGCCAGCACCCCGAAAGGGCATCAGCCCCAGCATTTT
TRBD1	TRBV29-1	TRBJ2-5	.	CSVTDREETQYF	TGCAGCGTCACGGACAGGGAAGAGACCCAGTACTTC
.	TRBV3-1	TRBJ1-4	.	CASSLTGSGNEKLFF	TGTGCCAGCAGCCTTACAGGGAGCGGTAATGAAAAACTGTTTTTT
.	TRBV5-1	TRBJ2-7	.	CASSGYSYEQYF	TGCGCCAGCAGCGGCTACAGCTACGAGCAGTACTTC
.	TRBV20-1	TRBJ2-1	once	CSARDLEGGGYNEQFF	TGCAGTGCTAGAGATTTGGAGGGAGGGGGCTACAATGAGCAGTTCTTC